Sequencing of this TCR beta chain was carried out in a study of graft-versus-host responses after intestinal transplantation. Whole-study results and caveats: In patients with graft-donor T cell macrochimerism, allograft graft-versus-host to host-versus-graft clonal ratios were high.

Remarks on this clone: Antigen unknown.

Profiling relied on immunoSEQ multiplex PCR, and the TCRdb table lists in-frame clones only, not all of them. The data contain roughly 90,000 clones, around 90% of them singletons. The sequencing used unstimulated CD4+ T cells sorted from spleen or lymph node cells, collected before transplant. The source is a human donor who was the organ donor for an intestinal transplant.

CDR3 loop: CASSPRLAGAEQYF. DNA for the CDR3: TGTGCCAGCAGCCCCCGACTAGCGGGGGCGGAGCAGTACTTC. The chain uses TRBV14 and TRBJ2-7, with 12 bases aligning to TRBD2. CDR1 is SGHDN, CDR2 FVKESK, per germline. The CDR3 loop spans 14 amino acids. The ends lost 4 bases at V and 7 bases at J; junction bases unmatched: 5.